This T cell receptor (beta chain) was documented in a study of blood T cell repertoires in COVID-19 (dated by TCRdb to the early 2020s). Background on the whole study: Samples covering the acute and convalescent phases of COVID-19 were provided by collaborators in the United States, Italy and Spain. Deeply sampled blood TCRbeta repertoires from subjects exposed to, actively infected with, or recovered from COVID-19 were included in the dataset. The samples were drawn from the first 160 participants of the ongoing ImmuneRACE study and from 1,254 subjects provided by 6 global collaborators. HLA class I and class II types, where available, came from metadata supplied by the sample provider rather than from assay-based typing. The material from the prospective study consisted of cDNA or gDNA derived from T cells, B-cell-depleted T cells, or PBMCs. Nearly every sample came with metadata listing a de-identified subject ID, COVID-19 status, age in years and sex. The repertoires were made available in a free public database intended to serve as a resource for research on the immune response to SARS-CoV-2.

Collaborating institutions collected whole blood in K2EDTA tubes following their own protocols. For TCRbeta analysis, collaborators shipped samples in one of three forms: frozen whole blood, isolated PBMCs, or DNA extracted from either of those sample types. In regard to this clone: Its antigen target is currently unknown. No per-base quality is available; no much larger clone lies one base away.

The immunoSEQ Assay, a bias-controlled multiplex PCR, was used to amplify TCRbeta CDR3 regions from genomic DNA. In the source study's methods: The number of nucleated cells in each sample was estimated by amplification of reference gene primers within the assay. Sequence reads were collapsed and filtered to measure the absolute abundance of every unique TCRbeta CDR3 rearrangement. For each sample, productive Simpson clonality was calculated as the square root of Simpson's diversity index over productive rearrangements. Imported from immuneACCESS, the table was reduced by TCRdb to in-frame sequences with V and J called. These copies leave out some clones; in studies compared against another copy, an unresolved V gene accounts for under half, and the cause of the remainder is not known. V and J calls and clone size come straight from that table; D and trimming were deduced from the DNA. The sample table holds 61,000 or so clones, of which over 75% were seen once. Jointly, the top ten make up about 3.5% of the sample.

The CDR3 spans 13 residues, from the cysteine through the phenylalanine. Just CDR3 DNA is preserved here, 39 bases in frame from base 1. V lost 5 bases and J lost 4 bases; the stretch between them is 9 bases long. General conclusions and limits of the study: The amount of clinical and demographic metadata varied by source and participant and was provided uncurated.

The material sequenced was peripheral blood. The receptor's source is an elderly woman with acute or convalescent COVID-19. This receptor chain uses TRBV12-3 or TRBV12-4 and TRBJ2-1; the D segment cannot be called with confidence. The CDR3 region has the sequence CASSKELYNEQFF. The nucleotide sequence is TGTGCCAGCAGTAAAGAGTTATACAATGAGCAGTTCTTC.